This T cell receptor (beta chain) was obtained from a study of Ad26.COV2.S vaccination and SARS-CoV-2 variants. Turning to the study itself: This donor came from the COV1001 trial of Ad26.COV2.S. Recipients of Ad26.COV2.S got it intramuscularly, once or twice 56 days apart.

V shed 3 bases and J 7 bases; nucleotides not matched to a gene: 11. The CDR3 is made up of 15 amino acids. Germline V CDR1 and CDR2: SGHRS, YFSETQ. Assay: immunoSEQ multiplex PCR; the TCRdb copy retains only in-frame clones and omits some. The sample includes roughly 350,000 clones, around 88% seen only once; the top ten take 5%. Indicated treatment: over 15 received Ad26.COV2.S at low or high dose, single or two shots; roughly 5 received placebo; per-sample allocation not given. All samples were drawn on day 63, counting from the first vaccine or placebo injection. This specimen consisted of peripheral blood, obtained in a trial of Ad26.COV2.S vaccine versus placebo. This sequence joins TRBV5-1 and TRBJ1-1; TRBD1 agrees at 8 bases. This TCR was recovered from a person between 18 and 60 years old who received the Ad26.COV2.S COVID-19 vaccine or a placebo. The DNA of the CDR3 is TGCGCCAGCAGCTCAAGGACAGGGCGAGGTGATGAAGCTTTCTTT. Its protein product is CASSSRTGRGDEAFF. The full variable domain, completed using reference TRBV5-1 and TRBJ1-1, is KAGVTQTPRYLIKTRGQQVTLSCSPISGHRSVSWYQQTPGQGLQFLFEYFSETQRNKGNFPGRFSGRQFSNSRSEMNVSTLELGDSALYLCASSSRTGRGDEAFFGQGTRLTVV.